This is a list of T cell receptor beta chains from one sample in a study of blood T cells in healthy people across ages. TCRdb reprocessed the 5' RACE reads via MiXCR and lists one record per CDR3 protein. The data show around 1,000,000 distinct CDR3 sequences, under 30% seen once. This sample also belongs to another study, concerning T cells of mothers and their children.

The specimen was blood. The source of these receptors is a girl aged 2-10 years in good health. Both conserved end residues are part of each CDR3. The order of the fields is clone size, D gene, J gene, V gene, CDR3 protein, CDR3 DNA. A D gene is named only where the DNA matches it firmly. Clone size is shown for a subset of rows, as once, few, many or a class of expanded clone.

NA	NA	TRBJ1-1	TRBV10-3	CAISELGEGTAFF	TGTGCCATCAGTGAGCTTGGGGAGGGTACGGCTTTCTTT
NA	NA	TRBJ2-3	TRBV2	CASSGMTVARTDTQYF	TGTGCCAGCAGCGGGATGACAGTAGCAAGAACAGATACGCAGTATTTT
many	NA	TRBJ2-2	TRBV29-1	CSVGTSNTGELFF	TGCAGCGTCGGGACTTCGAACACCGGGGAGCTGTTTTTT
NA	NA	TRBJ1-2	TRBV7-2	CASSPAAEGMGDTF	TGTGCCAGCAGCCCCGCAGCGGAGGGTATGGGGGACACCTTC
NA	TRBD2	TRBJ2-1	TRBV27	CASKDGLAGFNEQFF	TGTGCCAGCAAAGACGGACTAGCGGGATTTAATGAGCAGTTCTTC
NA	NA	TRBJ2-7	TRBV6-1	CATKPPSHYEQYF	TGTGCCACCAAACCGCCTAGTCACTACGAGCAGTACTTC
NA	TRBD2	TRBJ2-1	TRBV20-1	CSARDISGTYNEQFF	TGCAGTGCTAGAGATATTAGCGGGACCTACAATGAGCAGTTCTTC
NA	NA	TRBJ2-1	TRBV4-2	CASSQDRFGAGSYNEQFF	TGTGCCAGCAGCCAAGATAGGTTTGGGGCAGGGTCCTACAATGAGCAGTTCTTC
NA	NA	TRBJ1-2	TRBV4-3	CASSPQVNYGYTF	TGCGCCAGCAGCCCTCAGGTCAACTATGGCTACACCTTC
few	NA	TRBJ2-2	TRBV3-1	CASSEKLGTGELFF	TGTGCCAGCAGCGAGAAACTGGGAACCGGGGAGCTGTTTTTT
NA	NA	TRBJ2-3	TRBV5-1	CASSLEVLSDTQYF	TGCGCCAGCAGCTTGGAAGTCCTTTCAGATACGCAGTATTTT